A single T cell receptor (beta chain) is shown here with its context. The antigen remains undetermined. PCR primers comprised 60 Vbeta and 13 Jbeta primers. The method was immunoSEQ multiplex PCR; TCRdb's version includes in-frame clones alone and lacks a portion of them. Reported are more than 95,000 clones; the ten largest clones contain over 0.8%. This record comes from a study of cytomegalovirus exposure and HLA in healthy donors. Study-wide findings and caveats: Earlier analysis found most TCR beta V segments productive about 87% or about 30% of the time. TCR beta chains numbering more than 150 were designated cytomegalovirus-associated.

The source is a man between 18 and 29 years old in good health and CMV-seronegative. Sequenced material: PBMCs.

The chain's CDR3 is CASSLDGGEPKETQYF. Here the CDR3 DNA reads TGTGCCAGCAGTTTAGACGGCGGCGAACCTAAAGAGACCCAGTACTTC. The chain links TRBV27 to TRBJ2-5; D is uncertain. Germline V gives CDR1 MNHEY, CDR2 SMNVEV (reference sequence). V was clipped by 2 bases and J by 3 bases, with 16 bases between them. The CDR3 length is 16 residues.